The 23 T cell receptor beta chains given below trace back to one sample, sequenced in a study of OX40 agonist ivuxolimab in advanced cancers. TCRdb's copy holds only in-frame clones and misses some; the assay was immunoSEQ multiplex PCR. Of some 80,000 clones in the sample, more than 75% were seen once. The sequences come from CD4+ or CD8+ T cells sorted from blood, collected in a trial of the OX40 agonist ivuxolimab. These TCRs come from an adult with an advanced solid tumor such as melanoma, head and neck, liver or kidney cancer.

The chain carries TRBV2 and TRBJ2-5; no clear D. Germline assignment: CDR1 SNHLY and CDR2 FYNNEI. Trimming pared 2 bases from V and 5 bases from J, leaving 12 bases between. The CDR3 length is 14 residues. The CDR3 DNA follows: TGTGCCAGCAGTGAAATGTTACAGAAGGAGACCCAGTACTTC. Translation: CASSEMLQKETQYF. The variable domain in full, completed from reference TRBV2 and TRBJ2-5, reads EPEVTQTPSHQVTQMGQEVILRCVPISNHLYFYWYRQILGQKVEFLVSFYNNEISEKSEIFDDQFSVERPDGSNFTLKIRSTKLEDSAMYFCASSEMLQKETQYFGPGTRLLVL.

The chain combines TRBV19 with TRBJ1-5; 7 bases are shared with TRBD1. V trimming: 6 bases; J trimming: 0 bases; junction bases outside the gene matches: 8. The length of the CDR3 is 16 residues. Germline V gene data show CDR1 as LNHDA and CDR2 as SQIVND (reference sequence). Written as DNA, the CDR3 is TGTGCCAGTAGGGGACAGTGGGTTTATAGCAATCAGCCCCAGCATTTT. Translation gives CASRGQWVYSNQPQHF. The whole variable domain, filled in from reference TRBV19 and TRBJ1-5, reads DGGITQSPKYLFRKEGQNVTLSCEQNLNHDAMYWYRQDPGQGLRLIYYSQIVNDFQKGDIAEGYSVSREKKESFPLTVTSAQKNPTAFYLCASRGQWVYSNQPQHFGDGTRLSIL.

V usage is TRBV7-2 and J usage is TRBJ1-4; a weak D match, TRBD1 (6 bases). Trimming stripped 6 bases from V and 7 bases from J, with 18 bases between. The CDR3 covers 15 residues. In germline, CDR1 is SGHTA, CDR2 FQGNSA. CDR3 sequence: CASSFRTGRGEKLFF. CDR3 nucleotide sequence: TGTGCCAGCAGTTTTCGTACAGGGCGGGGTGAAAAACTGTTTTTT.

The rearrangement joins TRBV20-1 to TRBJ2-5; D gene ambiguous. The germline CDR1 and CDR2 sequences are DFQATT and SNEGSKA (reference sequence). This CDR3 has 11 amino acids. The V and J ends lost 4 bases and 1 base respectively, with 4 bases between them. In DNA, the CDR3 is TGCAGTGCTATGTCCCAAGAGACCCAGTACTTC. This sequence encodes CSAMSQETQYF.

The V gene is TRBV18, the J gene TRBJ2-1, with TRBD1 identical over 8 bases. Germline V lookup: CDR1 KGHSH, CDR2 LQKENI. The V gene end was trimmed by 3 bases and the J gene end by 13 bases; junction bases not matched to a gene: 8. The CDR3 has 13 residues. CDR3 in amino acids: CASSPTGEDSQFF. For the CDR3, the DNA is TGTGCCAGCTCACCGACAGGGGAGGACTCTCAGTTCTTC.

The chain recombines TRBV6-5 with TRBJ2-7; 8 bases agree with TRBD1. CDR3 length: 14 residues. Trimming removed 6 bases from V and 3 bases from J; junction bases left unmatched: 7. From germline, CDR1 is MNHEY and CDR2 SVGAGI. CDR3 region: CASSYRQGNYEQYV. In DNA, the CDR3 is TGTGCCAGCAGCTACAGACAGGGGAACTACGAGCAGTACGTC.

This clone was counted between two and nine times. V is TRBV15 and J is TRBJ1-1; D call uncertain. Germline assignment: CDR1 LNHNV and CDR2 YYDKDF (reference sequence). V was clipped by 0 bases and J by 0 bases, with 8 bases between them. The CDR3 sequence is 15 residues long. As DNA, the CDR3 is TGTGCCACCAGCAGAGAGGTCTTCATGAACACTGAAGCTTTCTTT. The encoded protein is CATSREVFMNTEAFF.

This sequence joins TRBV5-1 and TRBJ2-6, with D unclear. V lost 3 bases to trimming and J lost 0 bases, with 19 bases between them. CDR1 SGHRS and CDR2 YFSETQ come from the germline V gene. The CDR3 extends over 19 amino acids. The CDR3 region is CASSWARLHLSSGANVLTF. In DNA form, the CDR3 reads TGCGCCAGCAGCTGGGCCCGATTACACCTGAGCTCTGGGGCCAACGTCCTGACTTTC.

The CDR3 sequence is CASFEGRHFYGYTF. CDR3 DNA sequence: TGCGCCAGCTTTGAGGGACGTCACTTCTATGGCTACACCTTC. The chain has TRBV5-1 and TRBJ1-2, with a possible D match to TRBD1 (5 bases). The CDR3 extends over 14 amino acids. V was clipped by 7 bases and J by 4 bases, with 17 bases between them. Germline CDR1 reads SGHRS; CDR2 reads YFSETQ.

This clone was observed a single time. The chain carries TRBV30 and TRBJ1-1; D uncertain. The germline CDR1 and CDR2 sequences are GTSNPN and SVGIG (reference sequence). There are 16 residues in the CDR3. V was pared by 5 bases and J by 10 bases, with 29 bases between. The CDR3 DNA is TGTGCCTGGGCTGTTATAGGGCAATTGGCGGCTCCCCGAGCTTTCTTT. It codes for CAWAVIGQLAAPRAFF.

This clone was counted once. At one of its ends the junction is not consistent with the germline gene, which may arise from a read error. This sequence joins TRBV11-2 and TRBJ1-2, with TRBD1 as a possible D gene (5 bases). Per germline, CDR1 SGHAT and CDR2 FQNNGV. The CDR3 extends over 14 amino acids. Written as DNA, the CDR3 is TGTGCCAGCAGCTCTACGACAGCTAATTATGGCTACACCTTC. It yields the protein CASSSTTANYGYTF.

The rearrangement uses TRBV15 and TRBJ2-3; perhaps TRBD1 as D (6 bases). The germline V and J ends were trimmed by 5 bases and 3 bases, with 9 bases remaining between them. The CDR3 has 13 residues. Germline V gene sequence: CDR1 LNHNV, CDR2 YYDKDF (reference sequence). The CDR3 region is CATSLGGTDTQYF. In nucleotides, the CDR3 is TGTGCCACCAGCCTAGGGGGAACAGATACGCAGTATTTT.

V and J are TRBV23-1 and TRBJ2-1; 9 bases match TRBD2. TRBV23-1 is reported as an ORF; its role is uncertain. The CDR3 contains 18 residues. The ends lost 0 bases at V and 5 bases at J; junction bases unmatched: 11. CDR3 residues: CASSQSGTPSGDDNEQFF. The DNA for the CDR3 is TGCGCCAGCAGTCAATCGGGTACCCCTAGCGGGGACGACAATGAGCAGTTCTTC.

The chain links TRBV10-3 to TRBJ1-2; tentatively, D is TRBD1 (5 bases). The V and J ends lost 0 bases and 4 bases respectively, with 9 bases between them. The length of the CDR3 is 14 residues. Germline CDR1 ENHRY, CDR2 SYGVKD. The CDR3 nucleotides are TGTGCCATCAGTGAGTCGAGAAGGGGCTATGGCTACACCTTC. The encoded protein is CAISESRRGYGYTF.

The chain couples TRBV18 to TRBJ2-5, with D tentatively TRBD1 (5 bases). The CDR3 has 15 amino acids. CDR1 is KGHSH and CDR2 is LQKENI in the germline V gene. Trimming shortened V by 1 base and J by 1 base, and 10 bases separated the two germline ends. The CDR3 DNA follows: TGTGCCAGCTCACCACAGGGCCAGGGCCAAGAGACCCAGTACTTC. Protein product: CASSPQGQGQETQYF.

The rearrangement uses TRBV7-3 and TRBJ2-2; D unclear. The CDR3 has 13 amino acids. The V gene lost 2 bases and the J gene lost 6 bases, with 7 bases spanning the gap. CDR1 is SGHTA, CDR2 FQGTGA, per germline. The CDR3 sequence: CASSLASPGELFF. DNA of the CDR3: TGTGCCAGCAGCTTAGCCAGCCCCGGGGAGCTGTTTTTT. Using reference TRBV7-3 and TRBJ2-2 for the parts outside the CDR3, the full variable domain is GAGVSQTPSNKVTEKGKYVELRCDPISGHTALYWYRQSLGQGPEFLIYFQGTGAADDSGLPNDRFFAVRPEGSVSTLKIQRTERGDSAVYLCASSLASPGELFFGEGSRLTVL.

J is TRBJ2-3 and V is TRBV5-4; a possible D gene is TRBD2 (6 bases). Trimming cost V 0 bases and J 8 bases, with 13 bases left between them. The CDR3 is 14 amino acids. Germline CDR1 and CDR2: SGHNT and YYREEE (reference sequence). The CDR3 bases are TGTGCCAGCAGCTTGGAGGGAGACGGGGGTACGCAGTATTTT. Protein product: CASSLEGDGGTQYF.

This chain uses TRBV27 with TRBJ2-1, with D perhaps TRBD1 or TRBD2 (5 bases each). V was trimmed by 1 base and J by 0 bases, leaving 13 bases between them. From germline, CDR1 is MNHEY and CDR2 SMNVEV (reference sequence). CDR3 length: 17 amino acids. CDR3 residues: CASSLWGNRDSYNEQFF. CDR3 sequence (DNA): TGTGCCAGCAGTTTATGGGGGAACAGAGACTCCTACAATGAGCAGTTCTTC.

This clone was picked up one time. This chain links TRBV28 with TRBJ2-5; 8 nucleotides align to TRBD2. The length of the CDR3 is 14 residues. The germline CDR1 and CDR2 sequences are MDHEN and SYDVKM. V shed 4 bases, J shed 5 bases, and the junction held 6 bases outside the gene matches. CDR3 loop: CASSYGRAEETQYF. CDR3 sequence (DNA): TGTGCCAGCAGTTACGGGAGGGCCGAGGAGACCCAGTACTTC.

V gene TRBV6-6 combines with J gene TRBJ1-5; weak D call: TRBD1 (6 bases). Trimming took off 7 bases at V and 2 bases at J, with 18 bases between the two ends. Germline V CDR1 and CDR2: MNHNY, SVGAGI (reference sequence). The CDR3 covers 16 residues. The CDR3 coding sequence is TGTGCCAGCAACGACCCGGGCAGGGGAGGCAATCAGCCCCAGCATTTT. It specifies CASNDPGRGGNQPQHF.

Worth noting for this clone: The sample has other DNA sequences that encode this CDR3 too. V and J are TRBV28 and TRBJ1-2; D gene ambiguous. V gave up 2 bases and J gave up 1 base, with 2 bases separating them. CDR3 length equals 12 residues. Germline CDR1 reads MDHEN; CDR2 reads SYDVKM. DNA of the CDR3: TGTGCCAGCAGTTTAAGTAACTATGGCTACACCTTC. Its translation is CASSLSNYGYTF.

This chain connects TRBV7-9 to TRBJ1-1, with a possible D match to TRBD1 (5 bases). There are 18 residues in the CDR3. V was trimmed by 3 bases and J by 0 bases, leaving 20 bases between them. In germline, CDR1 is SEHNR, CDR2 FQNEAQ (reference sequence). The CDR3 here is CASSFPPRREGLNTEAFF. The CDR3 nucleotides are TGTGCCAGCAGCTTCCCGCCGCGCAGGGAGGGATTGAACACTGAAGCTTTCTTT. Based on the CDR3 plus reference TRBV7-9 and TRBJ1-1, the full variable domain is DTGVSQNPRHKITKRGQNVTFRCDPISEHNRLYWYRQTLGQGPEFLTYFQNEAQLEKSRLLSDRFSAERPKGSFSTLEIQRTEQGDSAMYLCASSFPPRREGLNTEAFFGQGTRLTVV.

The chain joins TRBV18 to TRBJ2-6, with a tentative D call TRBD2 (5 bases). This CDR3 has 16 residues. Per the germline V gene, CDR1 is KGHSH and CDR2 is LQKENI. V was pared by 0 bases and J by 2 bases, with 8 bases between. The CDR3 DNA is TGTGCCAGCTCACCACCGGCGGGTACTGGGGCCAACGTCCTGACTTTC. It yields the protein CASSPPAGTGANVLTF.